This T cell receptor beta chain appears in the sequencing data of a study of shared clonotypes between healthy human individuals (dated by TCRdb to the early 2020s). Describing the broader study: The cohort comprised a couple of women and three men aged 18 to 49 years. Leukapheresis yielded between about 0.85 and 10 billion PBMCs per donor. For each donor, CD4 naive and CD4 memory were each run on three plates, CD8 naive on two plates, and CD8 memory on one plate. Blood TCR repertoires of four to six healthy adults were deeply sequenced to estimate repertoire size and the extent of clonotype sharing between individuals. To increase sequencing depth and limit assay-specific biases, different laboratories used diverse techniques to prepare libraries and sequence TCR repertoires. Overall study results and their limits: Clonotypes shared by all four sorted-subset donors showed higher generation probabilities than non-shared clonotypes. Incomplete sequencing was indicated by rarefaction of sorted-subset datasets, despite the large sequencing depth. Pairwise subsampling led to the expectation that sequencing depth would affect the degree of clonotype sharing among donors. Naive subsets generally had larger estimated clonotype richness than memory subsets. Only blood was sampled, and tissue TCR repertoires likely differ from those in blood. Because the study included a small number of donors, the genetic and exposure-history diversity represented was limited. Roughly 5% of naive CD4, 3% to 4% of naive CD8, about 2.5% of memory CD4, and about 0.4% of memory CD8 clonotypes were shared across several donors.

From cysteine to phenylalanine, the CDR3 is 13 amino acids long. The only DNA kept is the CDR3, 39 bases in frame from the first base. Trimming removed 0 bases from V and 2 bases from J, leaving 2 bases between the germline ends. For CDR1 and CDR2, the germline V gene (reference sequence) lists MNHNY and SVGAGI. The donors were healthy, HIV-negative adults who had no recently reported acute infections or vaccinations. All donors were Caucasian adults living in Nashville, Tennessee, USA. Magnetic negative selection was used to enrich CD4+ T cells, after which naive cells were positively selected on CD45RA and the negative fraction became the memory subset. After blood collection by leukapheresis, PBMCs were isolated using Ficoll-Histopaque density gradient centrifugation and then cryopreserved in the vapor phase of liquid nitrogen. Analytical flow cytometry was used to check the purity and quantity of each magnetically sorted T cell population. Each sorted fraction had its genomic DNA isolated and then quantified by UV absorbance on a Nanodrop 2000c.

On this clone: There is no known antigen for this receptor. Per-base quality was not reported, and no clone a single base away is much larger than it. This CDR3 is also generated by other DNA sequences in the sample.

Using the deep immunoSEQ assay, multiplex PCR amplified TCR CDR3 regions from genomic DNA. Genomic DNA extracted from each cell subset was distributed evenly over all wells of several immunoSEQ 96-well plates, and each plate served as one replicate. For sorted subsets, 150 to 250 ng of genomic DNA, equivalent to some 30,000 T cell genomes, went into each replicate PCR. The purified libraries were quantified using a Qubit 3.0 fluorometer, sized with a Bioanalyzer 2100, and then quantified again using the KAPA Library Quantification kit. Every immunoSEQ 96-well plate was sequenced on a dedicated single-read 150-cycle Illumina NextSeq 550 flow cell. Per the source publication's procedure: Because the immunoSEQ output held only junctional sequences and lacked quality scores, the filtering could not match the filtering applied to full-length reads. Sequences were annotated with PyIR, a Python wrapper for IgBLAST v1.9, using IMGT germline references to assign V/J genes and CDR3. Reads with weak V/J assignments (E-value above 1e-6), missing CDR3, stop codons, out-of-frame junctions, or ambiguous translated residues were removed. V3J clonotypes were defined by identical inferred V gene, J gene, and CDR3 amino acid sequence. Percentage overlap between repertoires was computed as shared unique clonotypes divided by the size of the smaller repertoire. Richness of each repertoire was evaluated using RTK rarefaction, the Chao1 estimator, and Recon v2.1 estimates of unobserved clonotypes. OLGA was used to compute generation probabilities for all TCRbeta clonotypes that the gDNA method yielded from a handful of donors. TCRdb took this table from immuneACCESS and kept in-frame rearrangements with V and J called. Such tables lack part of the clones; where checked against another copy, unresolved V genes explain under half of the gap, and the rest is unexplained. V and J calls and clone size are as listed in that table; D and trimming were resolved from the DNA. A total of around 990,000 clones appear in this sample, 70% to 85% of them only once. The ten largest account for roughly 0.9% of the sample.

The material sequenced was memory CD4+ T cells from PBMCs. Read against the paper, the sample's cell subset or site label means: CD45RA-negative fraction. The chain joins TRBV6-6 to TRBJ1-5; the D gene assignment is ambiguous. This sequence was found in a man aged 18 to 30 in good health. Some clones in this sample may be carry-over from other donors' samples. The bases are TGTGCCAGCAGTTACTCTCGCAATCAGCCCCAGCATTTT. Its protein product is CASSYSRNQPQHF.